The 30 T cell receptor beta chains below were found in one sample sequenced in a study of blood T cell repertoires in COVID-19. TCRdb keeps only in-frame clones here, not all; method: immunoSEQ multiplex PCR. The repertoire includes some 170,000 clones, roughly 84% of them detected once, and 13% to 15% sits in the top ten. Material for sequencing was PBMCs or T cells enriched from blood (not recorded which). All receptors come from a man between 45 and 60 years old who had recovered from COVID-19.

This clone was counted between two and nine times. V usage is TRBV5-5 and J usage is TRBJ1-2; the D is unclear. The V gene lost 1 base and the J gene lost 4 bases, with 14 bases spanning the gap. The CDR3 covers 15 residues. Germline loops: CDR1 SGHKS, CDR2 YYEKEE (reference sequence). This CDR3 reads CASSLPPGPLYGYTF. The CDR3 bases are TGTGCCAGCAGCTTGCCTCCAGGCCCTCTCTATGGCTACACCTTC.

This clone was detected only a few times. The CDR3 sequence is CASSRQIAGLTDTQYF. The CDR3 DNA reads as TGTGCCAGCAGCCGACAGATAGCGGGACTGACAGATACGCAGTATTTT. The chain couples TRBV11-1 to TRBJ2-3, with 8 positions matching TRBD2. The CDR3 loop spans 16 amino acids. V shed 5 bases and J 3 bases; nucleotides not matched to a gene: 10. Germline CDR1 is SGHAT and CDR2 is FQDESV (reference sequence).

This chain connects TRBV5-1 to TRBJ1-1, with TRBD1 identical over 8 bases. CDR1 is SGHRS, CDR2 YFSETQ, per germline. This CDR3 comprises 13 residues. V was clipped by 10 bases and J by 0 bases; unmatched bases: 5. CDR3 nucleotide sequence: TGCGCCTGTGCAGGGGGCCTGAACACTGAAGCTTTCTTT. The encoded protein is CACAGGLNTEAFF.

This chain joins TRBV6-5 and TRBJ1-5; the match to TRBD1 covers 9 bases. This CDR3 has 15 amino acids. V shed 8 bases and J 2 bases; nucleotides not matched to a gene: 7. Germline CDR1 MNHEY, CDR2 SVGAGI. The CDR3 loop is CASVQGAGGNQPQHF. CDR3 coding DNA: TGTGCCAGCGTACAGGGGGCAGGGGGCAATCAGCCCCAGCATTTT.

The table lists this clone with a few counts. This rearrangement joins TRBV5-6 to TRBJ2-7, with D perhaps TRBD2 (5 bases). Trimming removed 0 bases from V and 5 bases from J, with 6 bases in between. This CDR3 has 12 residues. Germline V lookup: CDR1 SGHDT, CDR2 YYEEEE. The DNA of the CDR3 is TGTGCCAGCAGCTTGGTCGGGGACGAGCAGTACTTC. The encoded protein is CASSLVGDEQYF. The entire variable domain, with the rest obtained from reference TRBV5-6 and TRBJ2-7, is as follows: DAGVTQSPTHLIKTRGQQVTLRCSPKSGHDTVSWYQQALGQGPQFIFQYYEEEERQRGNFPDRFSGHQFPNYSSELNVNALLLGDSALYLCASSLVGDEQYFGPGTRLTVT.

V and J are TRBV19 and TRBJ2-1; 8 nucleotides match TRBD2. Trimming at V came to 5 bases and at J to 10 bases, leaving 16 bases not matched to a gene. CDR1 LNHDA and CDR2 SQIVND come from the germline V gene (reference sequence). This CDR3 contains 16 residues. CDR3 in DNA: TGTGCCAGTAGTGCCCCCCGCGGGGGGTCACCTTTGGAGCAGTTCTTC. Translated, it gives CASSAPRGGSPLEQFF.

V is TRBV19 and J is TRBJ1-4; D may be TRBD1 (6 bases). Germline CDR1 is LNHDA and CDR2 is SQIVND (reference sequence). This CDR3 spans 14 amino acids. Trimming shortened V by 3 bases and J by 4 bases, and 9 bases separated the two germline ends. CDR3 DNA: TGTGCCAGTAGTATCGGACAGAATAATGAAAAACTGTTTTTT. Protein: CASSIGQNNEKLFF.

The J gene is TRBJ2-6, the V gene TRBV11-2; the D is unclear. The CDR3 runs 15 residues. From germline, CDR1 is SGHAT and CDR2 FQNNGV. V was pared by 2 bases and J by 0 bases, with 5 bases between. In DNA, the CDR3 is TGTGCCAGCAGCTTACACACCTCTGGGGCCAACGTCCTGACTTTC. Encoded protein: CASSLHTSGANVLTF.

In nucleotides, the CDR3 is TGTGCCATCCGGGACAGGGGGCTTGAAGCTTTCTTT. Encoded protein: CAIRDRGLEAFF. V and J are TRBV10-3 and TRBJ1-1, with TRBD1 matching over 12 bases. Looked up from germline, CDR1 is ENHRY and CDR2 is SYGVKD. Losses at the gene ends were 8 bases for V and 7 bases for J; bases not matched to a gene: 2. There are 12 residues in the CDR3.

This chain connects TRBV19 to TRBJ1-2; weak D call: TRBD1 (5 bases). V lost 9 bases, J lost 7 bases, and 15 bases lay in between. Looked up from germline, CDR1 is LNHDA and CDR2 is SQIVND (reference sequence). The CDR3 runs 12 residues. CDR3 sequence reads: CASWKQAPGYTF. The CDR3, as DNA: TGTGCCAGCTGGAAACAGGCCCCTGGCTACACCTTC.

This chain joins TRBV25-1 and TRBJ2-7, with D perhaps matching TRBD1 (7 bases). Germline V lookup: CDR1 MGHDK, CDR2 SYGVNS. The CDR3 has 14 amino acids. With 6 bases removed from V and 0 bases from J, the gap between germline ends came to 12 bases. The CDR3 sequence is CASRQGGRSYEQYF. Written as DNA, the CDR3 is TGTGCCAGCAGGCAGGGGGGCCGCTCCTACGAGCAGTACTTC.

The table lists this clone with a count of one. The genes are TRBV2 and TRBJ2-3, with TRBD2 matching over 14 bases. The CDR3 consists of 16 residues. Germline assignment: CDR1 SNHLY and CDR2 FYNNEI. V lost 6 bases to trimming and J lost 3 bases; unmatched junction nucleotides: 5. The CDR3 loop reads CASSPGTSGGTDTQYF. The CDR3 DNA reads as TGTGCCAGCAGCCCCGGGACTAGCGGGGGTACAGATACGCAGTATTTT.

This rearrangement joins TRBV30 to TRBJ2-2, with TRBD2 identical over 7 bases. The V segment lost 6 bases and the J segment 7 bases; nucleotides outside the gene matches: 11. The germline gives CDR1 GTSNPN, CDR2 SVGIG (reference sequence). CDR3 length equals 14 residues. Written as DNA, the CDR3 is TGTGCCTGCCCCCGGGGAGGGGCAGGCGGGGAGCTGTTTTTT. It is translated as CACPRGGAGGELFF.

V is TRBV4-2 and J is TRBJ2-3; TRBD1 matches at 7 bases. There are 14 residues in the CDR3. Germline loops: CDR1 LGHNA, CDR2 YNFKEQ. Trimming cost V 3 bases and J 6 bases; bases outside gene matches: 6. The CDR3: CASSQGTAEDTQYF. The CDR3 nucleotides read TGTGCCAGCAGCCAGGGGACAGCGGAGGATACGCAGTATTTT.

The chain is built from TRBV5-1 and TRBJ2-1; D gene uncertain. Germline V lookup: CDR1 SGHRS, CDR2 YFSETQ. V lost 2 bases to trimming and J lost 9 bases, with 12 bases between them. The CDR3 loop spans 13 amino acids. DNA for the CDR3: TGCGCCAGCAGCTTTGTCCAGACTGCTGAGCAGTTCTTC. It is translated as CASSFVQTAEQFF.

CDR3 in DNA: TGTGCCAGCAGCCAAGACTACTCCACCCTGTACGAGCAGTACTTC. As protein: CASSQDYSTLYEQYF. The V and J genes are TRBV3-1 (or the pseudogene TRBV3-2) and TRBJ2-7; D remains ambiguous. Trimming took off 0 bases at V and 4 bases at J, with 13 bases between the two ends. Germline V CDR1 and CDR2: LGHDT, YNNKEL (reference sequence). This CDR3 has 15 amino acids.

The gene calls are TRBV19 and TRBJ1-1; weak D call: TRBD1 (6 bases). V lost 3 bases and J lost 7, with 9 bases in between. The CDR3 is 12 residues long. The germline V gene encodes CDR1 LNHDA and CDR2 SQIVND (reference sequence). CDR3 amino acids: CASSIRGGEAFF. The DNA of the CDR3 is TGTGCCAGTAGTATTCGAGGGGGTGAAGCTTTCTTT.

V gene TRBV2 combines with J gene TRBJ2-7; 8 bases agree with TRBD1. V was clipped by 6 bases and J by 3 bases; unmatched bases: 7. Germline V gives CDR1 SNHLY, CDR2 FYNNEI. This CDR3 has 14 amino acids. The CDR3 sequence: CASSKDRVVYEQYF. Here the CDR3 DNA reads TGTGCCAGCAGCAAGGACAGGGTTGTCTACGAGCAGTACTTC.

The chain uses TRBV11-2 and TRBJ1-5; possibly TRBD1 for D (5 bases). CDR1 is SGHAT and CDR2 is FQNNGV in the germline V gene. The V and J ends lost 5 bases and 4 bases respectively, with 12 bases between them. The length of the CDR3 is 14 residues. The CDR3 reads CASSEERGNQPQHF. DNA for the CDR3: TGTGCCAGCAGCGAGGAACGGGGGAATCAGCCCCAGCATTTT. Variable domain in full (rest from reference TRBV11-2 and TRBJ1-5): EAGVAQSPRYKIIEKRQSVAFWCNPISGHATLYWYQQILGQGPKLLIQFQNNGVVDDSQLPKDRFSAERLKGVDSTLKIQPAKLEDSAVYLCASSEERGNQPQHFGDGTRLSIL.

The V and J genes are TRBV3-1 (or the pseudogene TRBV3-2) and TRBJ2-2; 9 nucleotides align to TRBD1. The CDR3 is 16 residues long. The junction had 4 bases not matched to a gene; V was cut back by 5 bases and J by 0 bases. From germline, CDR1 is LGHDT and CDR2 YNNKEL (reference sequence). CDR3 nucleotides: TGTGCCAGCAGCTCACGACAGGGGGCGAACACCGGGGAGCTGTTTTTT. The encoded protein is CASSSRQGANTGELFF.

The V call is TRBV5-6, the J call TRBJ2-1; 11 nucleotides align to TRBD2. V gave up 1 base and J gave up 6 bases; unmatched junction bases: 15. Germline assignment: CDR1 SGHDT and CDR2 YYEEEE. The CDR3 is 19 amino acids. DNA for the CDR3: TGTGCCAGCAGCTTGCCCGGGCTAGCGGGGGGACACATTTCCAATGAGCAGTTCTTC. Translated: CASSLPGLAGGHISNEQFF.

This clone was seen just once. The V gene is TRBV19, the J gene TRBJ2-2; D possibly corresponds to TRBD1 (5 bases). The CDR3 covers 15 residues. The germline V gene has CDR1 LNHDA and CDR2 SQIVND (reference sequence). V shed 8 bases and J shed 3 bases, with 16 bases lying between them. The CDR3 DNA reads TGTGCCAGTTTTACAGGAATTAGTGACACCGGGGAGCTGTTTTTT. This sequence encodes CASFTGISDTGELFF.

V usage is TRBV6-5 and J usage is TRBJ1-4, with 8 bases lining up with TRBD1. V dropped 8 bases and J dropped 0; count of bases not matched to a gene: 2. CDR3 size: 14 residues. Germline V lookup: CDR1 MNHEY, CDR2 SVGAGI. CDR3 bases: TGTGCCAGCGAGACAGGGGCAACTAATGAAAAACTGTTTTTT. This sequence encodes CASETGATNEKLFF.

This clone came up a few times. The chain has TRBV6-5 and TRBJ2-7; 9 bases fit TRBD1. V gave up 6 bases and J gave up 6 bases; unmatched junction bases: 9. The CDR3 extends over 14 amino acids. CDR1 and CDR2 (germline): MNHEY, SVGAGI. The CDR3 sequence: CASRAGQGTTEQYF. The CDR3 coding sequence is TGTGCCAGCAGGGCGGGACAGGGTACGACCGAGCAGTACTTC.

This clone occurred once. The rearrangement links TRBV3-1 (or the pseudogene TRBV3-2) to TRBJ1-1, with D possibly being TRBD1 (5 bases). Germline CDR1 is LGHDT and CDR2 is YNNKEL (reference sequence). Trimming took 2 bases from V and 4 from J, leaving 14 bases between them. The CDR3 covers 15 residues. The CDR3 region has the DNA TGTGCCAGCAGCCAAAATCTCGGGGGGAGCACTGAAGCTTTCTTT. It yields the protein CASSQNLGGSTEAFF.

The gene calls are TRBV9 and TRBJ2-3; 13 nucleotides align to TRBD2. This CDR3 has 13 residues. V was clipped by 1 base and J by 13 bases; unmatched bases: 3. The germline V gene encodes CDR1 SGDLS and CDR2 YYNGEE. CDR3 DNA: TGTGCCAGCAGCGTAACTAGCGGGGGGGCCAAGTATTTT. Protein: CASSVTSGGAKYF.

The chain uses TRBV5-4 and TRBJ2-7, with TRBD1 as a possible D gene (6 bases). This CDR3 has 16 residues. V dropped 4 bases and J dropped 0 bases, with 17 bases sitting between them. Germline V gene data show CDR1 as SGHNT and CDR2 as YYREEE (reference sequence). CDR3 nucleotide sequence: TGTGCCAGCAGCCCCCTTCCTGGGGGCCCCTCCTACGAGCAGTACTTC. It encodes CASSPLPGGPSYEQYF.

The genes are TRBV15 and TRBJ1-3; D gene uncertain. The CDR3 is 15 residues long. CDR1 is LNHNV, CDR2 YYDKDF, per germline (reference sequence). V was shortened by 0 bases and J by 0 bases, with 6 bases between the two germline ends. CDR3 sequence (DNA): TGTGCCACCAGCAGAGACCCTATCTCTGGAAACACCATATATTTT. This gives the protein CATSRDPISGNTIYF.

This chain links TRBV28 with TRBJ1-5, with D tentatively TRBD1 (5 bases). Germline CDR1 reads MDHEN; CDR2 reads SYDVKM. The CDR3 totals 15 residues. Trimming stripped 6 bases from V and 1 base from J, with 13 bases between. This CDR3 is CASRSSGSSNQPQHF. In nucleotides, the CDR3 is TGTGCCAGCAGGTCATCAGGGTCAAGCAATCAGCCCCAGCATTTT.

The chain recombines TRBV27 with TRBJ2-3, with TRBD1 identical over 9 bases. This CDR3 comprises 16 residues. Germline CDR1 reads MNHEY; CDR2 reads SMNVEV (reference sequence). The trim removed 6 bases at V and 2 bases at J, leaving 9 bases unmatched. In nucleotides, the CDR3 is TGTGCCAGCAGCTCGAAACGGGACAGGGCCACAGATACGCAGTATTTT. This translates into CASSSKRDRATDTQYF.